Listed below are T cell receptor beta chains from one sample, sequenced in a study of metastatic and nonmetastatic thyroid tumors. TCRdb re-called clones from the PCR reads using MiXCR. The sample has some 30,000 clones; about 20% are singletons. The specimen was blood. The receptors originated from a female donor with papillary thyroid cancer or a benign thyroid nodule (not recorded which). Some clones in this sample may be carry-over from other donors' samples. The CDR3 runs from the conserved cysteine through the conserved F or W.

V,CDR3
TRBV27,CASSLDRANGYTF
TRBV7-2,CASSLSGSTDTQYF
TRBV9,CASGAGTGNGYTF
TRBV11-2,CASSPGTGFQPQHF
TRBV15,CATSETIKTSGPTYNEQFF
TRBV6-1,CASSFTGTAEAFF
TRBV19,CASSPTWRSNYGYTF
TRBV2,CASSEREGNTIYF
TRBV11-2,CASSDPGTVGNTIYF
TRBV10-1,CASPPSGYTSSYNEQFF
TRBV5-1,CASSISGGGDTQYF
TRBV7-9,CASSRTSGSTDTQYF
TRBV6-1,CASSEDLGSNAVQETQYF
TRBV20-1,CSATGPNRDQPQHF
TRBV6-1,CASSGGREQFF
TRBV6-6,CASSYSKGVSEKLFF
TRBV14,CASSQLSGRRTDTQYF
TRBV12-3/TRBV12-4,CASSLNGYEQYF
TRBV27,CASSPDRGSYEQYF
TRBV5-5,CASSPSGDYGYTF
TRBV4-2,CASSQGGDYEQYF
TRBV5-5,CASSLASPSSTDTQYF
TRBV6-1,CASRVHEQFF
TRBV4-1,CASSLTFSFGGDYTF
TRBV27,CASSLTGYNQPQHF
TRBV28,CASSRTSAAGELFF
TRBV11-3,CASSLEVKGLQAFF
TRBV3-1,CASSQLSGRGEQFF
TRBV7-2,CASSLAADNPLLFTQYF
TRBV6-1,CASRTSGISYEQYF
TRBV7-3,CASSLLVDTEAFF
TRBV6-1,CASSELGGLANNSPLHF
TRBV6-1,CASIVGLASYEQYF
TRBV6-1,CASRTGTGDTGELFF
TRBV5-1,CASSQNPTGRNTEAFF
TRBV27,CASSLLGVSNYEQYF
TRBV28,CASSLSGRYEQYF
TRBV19,CASSNQDRGLYGYTF
TRBV20-1,CSARGQGRQPQHF
TRBV7-2,CASSLRTLETQYF
TRBV7-2,CASSPWTFSPLYF
TRBV19,CASSRARKETQYF
TRBV6-2/TRBV6-3,CASSYDELAEQFF
TRBV18,CASSPPPTGTGGYEQYF
TRBV7-9,CASSLDSHGYTF
TRBV11-2,CASSSNPGRFYEQYF
TRBV5-1,CASSSDTGWARELFF
TRBV6-1,CASTGGGGGSGELFF
TRBV20-1,CSAETGTGGLDSNQPQHF
TRBV2,CASSEVTDNYGYTF
TRBV6-1,CASSEPGRGRELFF
TRBV11-3,CASSALRGETQYF
TRBV28,CASSLIRDGTGELFF
TRBV19,CASSIEGADRNEKLFF